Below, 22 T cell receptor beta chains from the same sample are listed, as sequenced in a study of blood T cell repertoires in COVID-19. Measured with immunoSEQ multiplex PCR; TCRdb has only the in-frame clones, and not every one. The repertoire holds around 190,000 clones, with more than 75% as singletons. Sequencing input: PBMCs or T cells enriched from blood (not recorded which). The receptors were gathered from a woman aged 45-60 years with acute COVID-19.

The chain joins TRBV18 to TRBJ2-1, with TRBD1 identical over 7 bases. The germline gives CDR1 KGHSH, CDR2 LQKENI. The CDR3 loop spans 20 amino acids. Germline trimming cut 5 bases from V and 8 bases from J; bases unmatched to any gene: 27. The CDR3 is CASSNFTIRRRQGVLDEQFF. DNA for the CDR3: TGTGCCAGCTCAAACTTCACGATCCGCAGGAGACAGGGAGTTTTGGATGAGCAGTTCTTC. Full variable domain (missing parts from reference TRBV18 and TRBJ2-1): NAGVMQNPRHLVRRRGQEARLRCSPMKGHSHVYWYRQLPEEGLKFMVYLQKENIIDESGMPKERFSAEFPKEGPSILRIQQVVRGDSAAYFCASSNFTIRRRQGVLDEQFFGPGTRLTVL.

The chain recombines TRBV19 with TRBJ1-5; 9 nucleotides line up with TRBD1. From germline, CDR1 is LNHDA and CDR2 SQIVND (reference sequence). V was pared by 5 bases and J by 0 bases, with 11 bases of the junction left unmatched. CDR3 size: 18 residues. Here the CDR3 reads CASSVYGTGSSSNQPQHF. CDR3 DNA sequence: TGTGCCAGTAGTGTTTACGGGACAGGGAGCTCTAGCAATCAGCCCCAGCATTTT.

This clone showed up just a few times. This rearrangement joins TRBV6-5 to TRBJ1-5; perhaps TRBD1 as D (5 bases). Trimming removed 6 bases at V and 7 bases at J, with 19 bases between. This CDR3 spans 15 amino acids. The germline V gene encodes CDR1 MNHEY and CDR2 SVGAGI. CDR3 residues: CASRPGTGEGQPQHF. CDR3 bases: TGTGCCAGCAGACCCGGTACGGGGGAAGGACAGCCCCAGCATTTT.

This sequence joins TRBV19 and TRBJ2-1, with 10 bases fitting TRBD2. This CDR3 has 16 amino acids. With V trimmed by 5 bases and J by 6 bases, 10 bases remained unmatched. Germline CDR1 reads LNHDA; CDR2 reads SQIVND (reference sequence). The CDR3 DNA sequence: TGTGCCAGTAGTTTGGCTAGCGGGGGTCATATCAATGAGCAGTTCTTC. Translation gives CASSLASGGHINEQFF.

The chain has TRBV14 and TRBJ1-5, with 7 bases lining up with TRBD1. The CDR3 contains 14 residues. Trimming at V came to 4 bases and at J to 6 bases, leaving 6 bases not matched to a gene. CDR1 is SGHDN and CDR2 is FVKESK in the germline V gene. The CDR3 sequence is CASSLTGASQPQHF. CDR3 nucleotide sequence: TGTGCCAGCAGCCTAACAGGGGCTAGTCAGCCCCAGCATTTT.

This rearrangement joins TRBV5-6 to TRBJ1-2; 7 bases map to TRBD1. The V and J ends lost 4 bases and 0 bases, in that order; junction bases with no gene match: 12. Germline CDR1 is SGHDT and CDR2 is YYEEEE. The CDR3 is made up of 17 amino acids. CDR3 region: CASSGGTAPSSNYGYTF. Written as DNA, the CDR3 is TGTGCCAGCAGCGGTGGGACAGCTCCCTCATCTAACTATGGCTACACCTTC. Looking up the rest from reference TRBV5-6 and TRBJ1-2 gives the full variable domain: DAGVTQSPTHLIKTRGQQVTLRCSPKSGHDTVSWYQQALGQGPQFIFQYYEEEERQRGNFPDRFSGHQFPNYSSELNVNALLLGDSALYLCASSGGTAPSSNYGYTFGSGTRLTVV.

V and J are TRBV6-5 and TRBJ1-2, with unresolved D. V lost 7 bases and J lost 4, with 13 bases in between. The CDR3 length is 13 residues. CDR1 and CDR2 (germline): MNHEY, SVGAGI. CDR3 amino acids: CASTAGDSYGYTF. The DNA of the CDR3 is TGTGCCAGCACCGCGGGAGATTCCTATGGCTACACCTTC.

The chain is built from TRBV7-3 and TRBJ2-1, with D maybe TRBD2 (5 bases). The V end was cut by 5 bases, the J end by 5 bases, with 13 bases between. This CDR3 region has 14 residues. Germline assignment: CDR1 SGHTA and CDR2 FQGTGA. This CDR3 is CASSPNSVHNEQFF. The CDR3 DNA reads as TGTGCCAGCAGCCCCAATAGCGTTCACAATGAGCAGTTCTTC.

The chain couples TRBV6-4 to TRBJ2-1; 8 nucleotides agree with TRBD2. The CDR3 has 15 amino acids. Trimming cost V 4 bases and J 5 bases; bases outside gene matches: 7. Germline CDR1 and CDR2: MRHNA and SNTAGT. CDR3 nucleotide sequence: TGTGCCAGCAGTGCTACGCGGGGGGCAAACAATGAGCAGTTCTTC. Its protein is CASSATRGANNEQFF.

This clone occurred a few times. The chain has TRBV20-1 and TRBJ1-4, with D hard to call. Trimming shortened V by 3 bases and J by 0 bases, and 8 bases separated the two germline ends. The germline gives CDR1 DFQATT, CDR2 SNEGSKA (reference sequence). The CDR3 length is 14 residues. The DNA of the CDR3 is TGCAGTGCTAGTACTCTTGCAACTAATGAAAAACTGTTTTTT. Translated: CSASTLATNEKLFF.

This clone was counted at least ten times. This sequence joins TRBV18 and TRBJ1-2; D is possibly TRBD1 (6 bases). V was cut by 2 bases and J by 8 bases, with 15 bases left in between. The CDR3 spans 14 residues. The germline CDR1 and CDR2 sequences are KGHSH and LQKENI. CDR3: CASSPMSQGEGYTF. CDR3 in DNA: TGTGCCAGCTCACCAATGTCACAGGGAGAGGGCTACACCTTC.

CDR3 residues: CASSPSQGVDNYGYTF. The CDR3 nucleotides read TGTGCCAGCAGCCCTTCCCAGGGGGTGGATAACTATGGCTACACCTTC. The chain carries TRBV28 and TRBJ1-2; 7 positions agree with TRBD1. J lost 1 base, V lost 6 bases, and 11 bases had no gene match. In germline, CDR1 is MDHEN, CDR2 SYDVKM. The CDR3 covers 16 residues.

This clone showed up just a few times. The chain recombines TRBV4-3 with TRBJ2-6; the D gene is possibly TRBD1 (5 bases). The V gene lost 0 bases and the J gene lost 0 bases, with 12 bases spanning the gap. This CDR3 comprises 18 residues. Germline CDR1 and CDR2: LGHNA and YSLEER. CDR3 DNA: TGCGCCAGCAGCCAAGACCCAACAGGCGCCTCTGGGGCCAACGTCCTGACTTTC. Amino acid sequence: CASSQDPTGASGANVLTF.

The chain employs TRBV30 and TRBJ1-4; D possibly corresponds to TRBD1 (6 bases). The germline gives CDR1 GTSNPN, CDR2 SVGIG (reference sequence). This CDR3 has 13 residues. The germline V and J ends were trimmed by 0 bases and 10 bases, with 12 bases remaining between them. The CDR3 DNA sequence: TGTGCCTGGAGTGTAGGGCAGGGGCGAAAACTGTTTTTT. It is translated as CAWSVGQGRKLFF. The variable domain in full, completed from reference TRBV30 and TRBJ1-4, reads SQTIHQWPATLVQPVGSPLSLECTVEGTSNPNLYWYRQAAGRGLQLLFYSVGIGQISSEVPQNLSASRPQDRQFILSSKKLLLSDSGFYLCAWSVGQGRKLFFGSGTQLSVL.

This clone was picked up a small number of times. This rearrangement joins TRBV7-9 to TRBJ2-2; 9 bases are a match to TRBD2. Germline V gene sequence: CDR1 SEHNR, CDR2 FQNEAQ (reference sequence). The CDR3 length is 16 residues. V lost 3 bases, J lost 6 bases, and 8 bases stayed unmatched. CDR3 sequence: CASSFVPGLAPGELFF. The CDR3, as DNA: TGTGCCAGCAGCTTCGTTCCGGGACTAGCCCCCGGGGAGCTGTTTTTT.

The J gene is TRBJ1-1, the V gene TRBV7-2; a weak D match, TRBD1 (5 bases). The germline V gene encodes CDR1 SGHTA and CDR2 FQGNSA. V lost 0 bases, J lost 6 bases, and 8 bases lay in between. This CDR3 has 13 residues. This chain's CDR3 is CASSLATGSEAFF. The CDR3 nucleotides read TGTGCCAGCAGCTTAGCTACAGGCTCTGAAGCTTTCTTT.

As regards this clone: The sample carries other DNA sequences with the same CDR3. CDR3 sequence: CSASGQGEAFF. CDR3 nucleotides: TGCAGTGCTAGCGGGCAGGGTGAAGCTTTCTTT. The chain uses TRBV20-1 and TRBJ1-1; D may be TRBD1 (5 bases). Germline V gene data show CDR1 as DFQATT and CDR2 as SNEGSKA (reference sequence). V shed 3 bases and J shed 7 bases, with 9 bases lying between them. The CDR3 length is 11 residues.

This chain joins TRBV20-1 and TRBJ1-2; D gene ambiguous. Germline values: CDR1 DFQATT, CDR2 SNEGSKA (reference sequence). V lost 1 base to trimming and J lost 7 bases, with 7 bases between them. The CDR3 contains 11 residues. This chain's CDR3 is CSARGSGGYTF. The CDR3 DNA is TGCAGTGCTAGAGGGTCGGGTGGCTACACCTTC.

The chain's CDR3 is CASSPLGQIVGGYTF. CDR3 in DNA: TGTGCCAGCAGCCCTCTTGGACAGATAGTGGGTGGCTACACCTTC. V usage is TRBV4-2 and J usage is TRBJ1-2, with D possibly being TRBD1 (6 bases). The CDR3 loop spans 15 amino acids. The V gene's germline CDR1 is LGHNA and CDR2 YNFKEQ. Trimming removed 4 bases at V and 7 bases at J, with 19 bases between.

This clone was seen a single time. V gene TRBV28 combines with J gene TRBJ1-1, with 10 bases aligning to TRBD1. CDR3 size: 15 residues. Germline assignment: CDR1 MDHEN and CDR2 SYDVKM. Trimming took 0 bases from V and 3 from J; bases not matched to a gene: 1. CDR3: CASSLWDRGDTEAFF. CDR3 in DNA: TGTGCCAGCAGTTTATGGGACAGGGGGGACACTGAAGCTTTCTTT.

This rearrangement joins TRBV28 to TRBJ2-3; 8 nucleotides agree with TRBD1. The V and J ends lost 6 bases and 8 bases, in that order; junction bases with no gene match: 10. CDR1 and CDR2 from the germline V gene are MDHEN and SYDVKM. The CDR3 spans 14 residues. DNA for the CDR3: TGTGCCAGCAGCGTTCAGGGGGCATATGGTACGCAGTATTTT. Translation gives CASSVQGAYGTQYF.

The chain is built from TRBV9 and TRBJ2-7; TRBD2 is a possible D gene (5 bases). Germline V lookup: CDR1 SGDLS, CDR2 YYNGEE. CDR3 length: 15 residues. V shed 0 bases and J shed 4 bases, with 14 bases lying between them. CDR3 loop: CASSVVSGRGYEQYV. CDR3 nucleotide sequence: TGTGCCAGCAGCGTAGTCTCAGGTCGGGGTTACGAGCAGTACGTC.